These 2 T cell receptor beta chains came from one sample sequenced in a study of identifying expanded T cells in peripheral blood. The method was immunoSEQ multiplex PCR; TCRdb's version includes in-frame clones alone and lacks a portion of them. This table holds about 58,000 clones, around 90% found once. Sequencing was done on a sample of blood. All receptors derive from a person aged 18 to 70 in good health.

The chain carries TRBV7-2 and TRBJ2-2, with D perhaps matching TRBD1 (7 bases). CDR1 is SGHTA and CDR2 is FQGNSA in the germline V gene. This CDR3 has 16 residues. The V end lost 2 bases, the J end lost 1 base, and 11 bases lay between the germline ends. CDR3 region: CASSLQGGRNTGELFF. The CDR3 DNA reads TGTGCCAGCAGCTTACAGGGGGGACGGAACACCGGGGAGCTGTTTTTT.

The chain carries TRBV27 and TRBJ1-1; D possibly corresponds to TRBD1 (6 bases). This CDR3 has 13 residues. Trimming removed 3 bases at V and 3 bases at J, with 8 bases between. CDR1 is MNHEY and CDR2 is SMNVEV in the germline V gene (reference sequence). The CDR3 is CASSLDRYTEAFF. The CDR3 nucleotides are TGTGCCAGCAGTTTGGACAGATACACTGAAGCTTTCTTT.